The 20 T cell receptor beta chains below were found in one sample sequenced in a study of CD8+CD57+ T cells in acquired aplastic anemia. Before being chosen for sequencing, patients had shown CD8+CD57+ cell expansion by flow cytometry. Profiling that covered TCR beta VDJ and CDR3 relied on genomic DNA as its template. MiXCR, run by TCRdb on the reads, gives a single entry per CDR3 protein. Of roughly 280,000 distinct CDR3 sequences in the sample, approximately 57% are singletons; the top ten hold approximately 1.3%. The sequenced sample consisted of sorted CD4+, CD8+, or CD8+CD57+ T cells (not recorded which) from PBMCs. The source of these receptors is a human donor with aplastic anemia.

The V and J genes are TRBV29-1 and TRBJ1-5; TRBD1 matches 9 bases. The CDR3 loop spans 13 amino acids. Per germline, CDR1 SQVTM and CDR2 ANQGSEA. V lost 6 bases and J lost 2; bases outside the gene matches: 2. In DNA, the CDR3 is TGCAGCGTACAGGGGGCTGGCAATCAGCCCCAGCATTTT. It specifies CSVQGAGNQPQHF.

The rearrangement links TRBV2 to TRBJ1-5; tentative D call: TRBD1 (6 bases). CDR1 is SNHLY, CDR2 FYNNEI, per germline. This CDR3 has 15 residues. Trimming cost V 4 bases and J 3 bases, with 13 bases left between them. The CDR3 spells CASSVEGGDNQPQHF. DNA of the CDR3: TGTGCCAGCAGTGTTGAAGGGGGTGACAATCAGCCCCAGCATTTT.

This clonotype appeared many times. The chain recombines TRBV7-6 with TRBJ2-7, with D perhaps TRBD1 (5 bases). The germline CDR1 and CDR2 sequences are SGHVS and FNYEAQ. V lost 5 bases and J 4 bases, leaving 12 bases between the germline ends. The CDR3 sequence is 13 residues long. The chain's CDR3 is CASSLNSGYEQYF. The CDR3 bases are TGTGCCAGCAGCCTTAACTCAGGGTACGAGCAGTACTTC.

V is TRBV5-1 and J is TRBJ1-2, with D possibly TRBD1 on 6 matching bases. Trimming took 3 bases from V and 5 from J, leaving 11 bases between them. Germline loops: CDR1 SGHRS, CDR2 YFSETQ. This CDR3 region has 13 residues. CDR3 amino acids: CASSSGAEYGYTF. In DNA form, the CDR3 reads TGCGCCAGCAGCTCGGGGGCAGAGTATGGCTACACCTTC.

This rearrangement joins TRBV20-1 to TRBJ2-3, with D tentatively TRBD2 (7 bases). Germline V gene sequence: CDR1 DFQATT, CDR2 SNEGSKA (reference sequence). The CDR3 spans 17 residues. V shed 0 bases and J shed 1 base, with 17 bases lying between them. The CDR3 region is CSARDRGGAGGTDTQYF. The CDR3 DNA reads as TGCAGTGCTAGAGATCGAGGGGGGGCGGGTGGCACAGATACGCAGTATTTT.

This clonotype was seen repeatedly, ten times or more. The chain joins TRBV19 to TRBJ2-5; D not resolved. Germline CDR1 and CDR2: LNHDA and SQIVND (reference sequence). V lost 1 base, J lost 2 bases, and 5 bases lay in between. The CDR3 runs 13 residues. CDR3 DNA sequence: TGTGCCAGTAGTATAGGGAGACAAGAGACCCAGTACTTC. This sequence encodes CASSIGRQETQYF.

This clonotype was counted only a few times. The DNA for the CDR3 is TGCAGTGCAGCGGCAGGGGCCAATCAGCCCCAGCATTTT. Residues: CSAAAGANQPQHF. The gene calls are TRBV20-1 and TRBJ1-5; a possible D gene is TRBD1 (6 bases). Trimming cost V 6 bases and J 3 bases, with 12 bases left between them. The CDR3 length is 13 residues. The germline V gene encodes CDR1 DFQATT and CDR2 SNEGSKA (reference sequence).

For this clonotype: The CDR3 does not end in the conserved phenylalanine or tryptophan, so this is likely a read error. The chain couples TRBV7-2 to TRBJ2-7; 10 nucleotides match TRBD1. Germline trimming cut 6 bases from V and 0 bases from J; bases unmatched to any gene: 2. The CDR3 totals 14 residues. The V gene's germline CDR1 is SGHTA and CDR2 FQGNSA. The CDR3 region is CASRTGGSSYEQYL. The CDR3 nucleotides are TGTGCCAGCAGGACAGGGGGCAGCTCCTACGAGCAGTACCTC.

This clonotype was recorded a few times. V gene TRBV5-6 combines with J gene TRBJ1-2; D remains ambiguous. V was cut by 4 bases and J by 4 bases, with 14 bases left in between. CDR1 is SGHDT and CDR2 is YYEEEE in the germline V gene. The CDR3 sequence is 14 residues long. The CDR3 bases are TGTGCCAGCAGCCCAGACGGACCGAGCTATGGCTACACCTTC. Its translation is CASSPDGPSYGYTF.

The chain employs TRBV2 and TRBJ2-7; 13 positions match TRBD2. Germline loops: CDR1 SNHLY, CDR2 FYNNEI. Trimming removed 6 bases from V and 10 bases from J; junction bases left unmatched: 9. The CDR3 covers 14 residues. CDR3 DNA sequence: TGTGCCAGCAGGGCGGGGGGACTAGCGGGGATACAGTACTTC. This translates into CASRAGGLAGIQYF.

V usage is TRBV5-1 and J usage is TRBJ1-4, with D unclear. V was trimmed by 3 bases and J by 8 bases, leaving 11 bases between them. CDR3 size: 13 residues. The V gene's germline CDR1 is SGHRS and CDR2 YFSETQ. The CDR3 reads CASSSAPGEKLFF. The CDR3, as DNA: TGCGCCAGCAGCTCGGCTCCAGGAGAAAAACTGTTTTTT.

This clonotype was seen a handful of times. The gene calls are TRBV2 and TRBJ2-7; D might be TRBD2 (5 bases). V lost 8 bases and J lost 5, with 19 bases in between. From germline, CDR1 is SNHLY and CDR2 FYNNEI. The CDR3 loop spans 14 amino acids. The CDR3 reads CASSGETGFNEQYF. The CDR3 nucleotides read TGTGCCAGCTCTGGTGAGACGGGGTTTAACGAGCAGTACTTC.

This clonotype was seen only once. V gene TRBV29-1 combines with J gene TRBJ2-7; 7 bases line up with TRBD2. J was trimmed by 8 bases and V by 0 bases; bases with no gene match: 10. The V gene's germline CDR1 is SQVTM and CDR2 ANQGSEA. This CDR3 contains 14 residues. CDR3 DNA: TGCAGCGTTGAAGATCCCGGGAGGCCTACGAAGCAGTACTTC. Its translation: CSVEDPGRPTKQYF.

This chain uses TRBV20-1 with TRBJ1-1, with D possibly being TRBD1 (6 bases). This CDR3 is 15 amino acids long. Germline CDR1 and CDR2: DFQATT and SNEGSKA (reference sequence). V dropped 3 bases and J dropped 4 bases, with 18 bases sitting between them. CDR3: CSARTGDGGGTEAFF. CDR3 nucleotides: TGCAGTGCTAGGACAGGTGATGGGGGAGGCACTGAAGCTTTCTTT.

CDR3 amino acids: CASSSSDQLNEQFF. CDR3 DNA: TGTGCCAGCAGTTCATCCGATCAATTGAATGAGCAGTTCTTC. The chain couples TRBV12-3 or TRBV12-4 to TRBJ2-1; D remains ambiguous. This CDR3 region has 14 residues. Trimming removed 4 bases from V and 7 bases from J, with 14 bases in between.

CDR3 coding DNA: TGTGCCAGCAGCGCGGGACAGGGTAGGGCGCAGTATTTT. Protein sequence: CASSAGQGRAQYF. J is TRBJ2-3 and V is TRBV9; 9 bases are a match to TRBD1. Germline CDR1 SGDLS, CDR2 YYNGEE. V lost 3 bases, J lost 10 bases, and 6 bases stayed unmatched. The CDR3 consists of 13 residues.

This clonotype appeared a few times. The chain combines TRBV20-1 with TRBJ1-5; 10 nucleotides agree with TRBD1. The CDR3 consists of 18 residues. V trimming: 3 bases; J trimming: 0 bases; junction bases outside the gene matches: 11. The germline V gene encodes CDR1 DFQATT and CDR2 SNEGSKA (reference sequence). The CDR3 region is CSARDPGQGGYSNQPQHF. CDR3 DNA: TGCAGTGCTAGGGATCCCGGACAGGGGGGTTATAGCAATCAGCCCCAGCATTTT.

The chain couples TRBV20-1 to TRBJ2-5; 8 positions match TRBD1. The CDR3 contains 13 residues. CDR1 is DFQATT, CDR2 SNEGSKA, per germline (reference sequence). With 4 bases clipped from V and 5 bases from J, the junction kept 6 bases outside the gene matches. The DNA of the CDR3 is TGCAGTGCTAACGGACAGGGCTACGAGACCCAGTACTTC. Residues: CSANGQGYETQYF.

The chain employs TRBV7-2 and TRBJ2-4, with D possibly matching TRBD2 (7 bases). Germline CDR1 SGHTA, CDR2 FQGNSA. V shed 8 bases and J shed 8 bases, with 16 bases lying between them. The CDR3 spans 13 residues. Here the CDR3 reads CASSLGGPDIQYF. CDR3 DNA: TGTGCCAGCTCCCTGGGGGGGCCTGACATTCAGTACTTC.

This rearrangement joins TRBV10-3 to TRBJ2-2; D uncertain. Trimming cost V 3 bases and J 6 bases, with 5 bases left between them. Per the germline V gene, CDR1 is ENHRY and CDR2 is SYGVKD. CDR3 size: 12 residues. CDR3 sequence: CAISEGSGELFF. The CDR3 nucleotides read TGTGCCATCAGTGAAGGGTCCGGGGAGCTGTTTTTT.